A selection of T cell receptor beta chains follows, all from one sample in a study of identifying expanded T cells in peripheral blood. Repertoires were generated with immunoSEQ multiplex PCR, while TCRdb's copy carries only in-frame clones and drops some. The data hold tens of thousands of clones, with approximately 90% observed a single time. The sample taken for sequencing was blood. Receptor source: a person between 18 and 69 years old in good health. Both conserved end residues are part of each CDR3. A D gene is named only where the DNA matches it firmly.

>TRBV18|TRBJ1-5|NA
CASSPGRLNQPQHF
TGTGCCAGCTCACCAGGGCGGCTCAATCAGCCCCAGCATTTT
>TRBV20-1|TRBJ1-1|TRBD1
CSASRQGGAFF
TGCAGTGCTTCCCGACAGGGTGGTGCTTTCTTT
>TRBV7-9|TRBJ1-2|TRBD1
CASSFLTSGGRHGYTF
TGTGCCAGCAGTTTTCTTACCTCAGGGGGCCGACATGGCTACACCTTC
>TRBV11-2|TRBJ2-6|TRBD1
CATTPRGTGISGANVLTF
TGTGCCACCACCCCCCGCGGGACAGGAATATCTGGGGCCAACGTCCTGACTTTC
>TRBV29-1|TRBJ1-2|NA
CSVVPLLSTSGYTF
TGCAGCGTTGTCCCCCTACTATCGACGAGTGGCTACACCTTC
>TRBV6-5|TRBJ2-7|TRBD2
CASSYAGLADGYEQYF
TGTGCCAGCAGTTACGCAGGACTAGCGGACGGTTACGAGCAGTACTTC
>TRBV28|TRBJ2-7|NA
CASSSTLYGGGYEQYF
TGTGCCAGCAGTTCGACCCTGTACGGGGGCGGATACGAGCAGTACTTC
>TRBV7-2|TRBJ1-2|NA
CASSLGLGGYYGYTF
TGTGCCAGCAGCTTAGGGTTAGGCGGATATTATGGCTACACCTTC
>TRBV10-3|TRBJ2-1|NA
CAISGTDSNEQFF
TGTGCCATCAGCGGAACGGACAGCAATGAGCAGTTCTTC
>TRBV5-6|TRBJ1-1|NA
CASSLWGRNTEAFF
TGTGCCAGCAGCTTATGGGGGAGGAACACTGAAGCTTTCTTT
>TRBV5-1|TRBJ2-5|NA
CASSFLLQQETQYF
TGCGCCAGCAGCTTTCTGCTCCAACAAGAGACCCAGTACTTC
>TRBV18|TRBJ2-3|NA
CASSPPARTDTQYF
TGTGCCAGCTCACCACCTGCTCGCACAGATACGCAGTATTTT
>TRBV9|TRBJ2-5|NA
CLEGLLYQETQYF
TGTCTGGAGGGGTTACTTTACCAAGAGACCCAGTACTTC
>TRBV7-9|TRBJ1-5|NA
CASSRGRDQPQHF
TGTGCCAGCAGCCGGGGACGGGATCAGCCCCAGCATTTT
>TRBV7-2|TRBJ2-7|NA
CASSEPGARYEQYF
TGTGCCAGCAGTGAACCAGGGGCGCGCTACGAGCAGTACTTC
>TRBV7-2|TRBJ2-7|NA
CASSLFGNSYEQYF
TGTGCCAGCAGCTTATTCGGGAACTCCTACGAGCAGTACTTC
>TRBV18|TRBJ2-7|TRBD1
CASSSDRNYEQYF
TGTGCCAGCTCTTCGGACAGGAACTACGAGCAGTACTTC
>TRBV4-2|TRBJ2-7|NA
CASSHGLKPYEQYF
TGTGCCAGCAGCCACGGACTTAAACCCTACGAGCAGTACTTC
>TRBV13|TRBJ2-3|NA
CASSPTRRDTQYF
TGTGCCAGCAGTCCAACCCGGAGAGATACGCAGTATTTT
>TRBV4-3|TRBJ2-7|TRBD2
CASSQGTSGGVYEQYF
TGCGCCAGCAGCCAAGGGACTAGCGGGGGGGTTTACGAGCAGTACTTC